The rows below give T cell receptor beta chains drawn from one sample of a study of blood T cells in healthy people across ages. MiXCR, applied by TCRdb to the 5' RACE reads, yields one record per CDR3 protein. Here the sample spans 750,000 to 1,000,000 distinct CDR3 sequences, 25% to 30% being singletons. In addition, the sample was reused for a study of T cells of mothers and their children.

Material: blood. Receptors were obtained from a woman in her thirties or forties in good health. CDR3s include the opening cysteine and the closing phenylalanine or tryptophan. A D gene is named only where the DNA matches it firmly. Expanded clones are given a class, and other clones once, few, many or no size at all.

.,TRBJ2-1,few,TRBV19,TGTGCCAGTAGCCACGGAGGGGCATACAATGAGCAGTTCTTC,CASSHGGAYNEQFF
TRBD2,TRBJ2-1,.,TRBV7-3,TGTGCCAGCAGCTCGCCCGGACTAGTCGACGAGCAGTTCTTC,CASSSPGLVDEQFF
.,TRBJ1-2,many,TRBV12-3/TRBV12-4,TGTGCCAGCAGTTTGGGTTGGTATGGCTACACCTTC,CASSLGWYGYTF
.,TRBJ1-2,.,TRBV29-1,TGCAGCGTGAACAGGGCGCGCAGCTATGGCTACACCTTC,CSVNRARSYGYTF
.,TRBJ1-2,many,TRBV7-6,TGTGCCAGCAGCTCCTCGGGAGGGGATGGCTACACCTTC,CASSSSGGDGYTF
.,TRBJ1-1,.,TRBV6-1,TGTGCCAGCAGTGAAATTTCACATCAAGGGGCTTTCTTT,CASSEISHQGAFF
TRBD2,TRBJ2-1,.,TRBV5-1,TGCGCCAGCAGCTTAGCGGGGGGCCTGCTCCGCAATGAGCAGTTCTTC,CASSLAGGLLRNEQFF
TRBD2,TRBJ2-5,few,TRBV20-1,TGCAGTGCTAGTCGACTAGCGGGCGGTCAAGAGACCCAGTACTTC,CSASRLAGGQETQYF
.,TRBJ1-2,.,TRBV30,TGTGCCTGGGACACTTTCTATGGCTACACCTTC,CAWDTFYGYTF
TRBD1,TRBJ1-5,.,TRBV28,TGTGCCAGCAGTTTAGCAGGGGGTATTCGAGAGACCCAGCATTTT,CASSLAGGIRETQHF
.,TRBJ2-1,.,TRBV19,TGTGCCAGTAGTATTTCTGACAACTATTACAATGAGCAGTTCTTC,CASSISDNYYNEQFF
.,TRBJ1-1,.,TRBV29-1,TGCAGCGTTGTGCAGGTCACTGAAGCTTTCTTT,CSVVQVTEAFF
TRBD1,TRBJ2-7,few,TRBV7-2,TGTGCCAGCAGCGCCCAGGGGGCAATCTACGAGCAGTACTTC,CASSAQGAIYEQYF
TRBD1,TRBJ1-5,.,TRBV5-5,TGTGCCAGCAGCTTCGCTCAGGGGGCCGGACAGCCCCAGCATTTT,CASSFAQGAGQPQHF
.,TRBJ1-1,.,TRBV5-1,TGCGCCAGCTACATTGAAGGGGTAACTGAAGCTTTCTTT,CASYIEGVTEAFF
.,TRBJ1-2,many,TRBV4-1,TGCGCCAGCAGCCAAGATTGGCCAGGAAACTATGGCTACACCTTC,CASSQDWPGNYGYTF
TRBD2,TRBJ2-1,.,TRBV7-2,TGTGCCAGCAGCTTAGTGGTACTAGCGGGGTCGCGCTCCTACAATGAGCAGTTCTTC,CASSLVVLAGSRSYNEQFF